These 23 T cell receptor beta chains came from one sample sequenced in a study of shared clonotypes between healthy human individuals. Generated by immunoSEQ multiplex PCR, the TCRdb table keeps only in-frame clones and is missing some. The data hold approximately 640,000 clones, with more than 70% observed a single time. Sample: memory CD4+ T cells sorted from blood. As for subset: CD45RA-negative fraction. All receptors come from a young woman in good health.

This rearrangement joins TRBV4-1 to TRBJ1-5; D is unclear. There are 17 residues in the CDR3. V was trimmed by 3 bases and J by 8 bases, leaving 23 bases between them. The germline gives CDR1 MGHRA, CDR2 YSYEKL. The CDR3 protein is CASSQDDRQDSGKPQHF. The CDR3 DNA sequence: TGCGCCAGCAGCCAGGACGACCGTCAAGATTCGGGGAAGCCCCAGCATTTT.

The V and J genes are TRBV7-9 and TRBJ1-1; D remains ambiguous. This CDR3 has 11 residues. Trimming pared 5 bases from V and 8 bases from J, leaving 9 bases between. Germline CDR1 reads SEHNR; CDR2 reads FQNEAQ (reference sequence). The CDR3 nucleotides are TGTGCCAGCAGCCAGACTTACGAAGCTTTCTTT. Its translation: CASSQTYEAFF.

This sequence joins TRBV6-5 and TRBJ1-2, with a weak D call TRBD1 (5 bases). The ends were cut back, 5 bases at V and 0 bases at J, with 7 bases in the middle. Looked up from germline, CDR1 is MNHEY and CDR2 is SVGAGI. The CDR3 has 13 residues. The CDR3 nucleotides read TGTGCCAGCAGTGCACAGGCTAACTATGGCTACACCTTC. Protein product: CASSAQANYGYTF.

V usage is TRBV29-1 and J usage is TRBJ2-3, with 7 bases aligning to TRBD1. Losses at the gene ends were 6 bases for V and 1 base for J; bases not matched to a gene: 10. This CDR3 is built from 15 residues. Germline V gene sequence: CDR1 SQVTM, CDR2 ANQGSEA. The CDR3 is CSVLGTAKRTDTQYF. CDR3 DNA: TGCAGCGTCCTGGGGACAGCCAAGCGCACAGATACGCAGTATTTT.

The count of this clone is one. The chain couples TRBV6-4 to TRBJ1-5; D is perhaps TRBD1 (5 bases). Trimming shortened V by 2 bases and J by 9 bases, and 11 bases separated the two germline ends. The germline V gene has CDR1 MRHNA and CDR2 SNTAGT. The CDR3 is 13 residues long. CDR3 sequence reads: CASSDRGDSPQHF. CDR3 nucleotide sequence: TGTGCCAGCAGTGACAGGGGAGATTCGCCCCAGCATTTT.

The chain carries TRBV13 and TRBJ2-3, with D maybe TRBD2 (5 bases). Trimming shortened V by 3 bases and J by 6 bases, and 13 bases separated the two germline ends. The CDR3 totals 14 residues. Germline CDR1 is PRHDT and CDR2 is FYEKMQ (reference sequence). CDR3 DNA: TGTGCCAGCAGCTTGGACTGGCATCAGGATACGCAGTATTTT. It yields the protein CASSLDWHQDTQYF.

CDR3 amino acids: CASSRGGKDFGYTF. In DNA form, the CDR3 reads TGTGCCAGCAGCCGTGGGGGTAAGGACTTTGGCTACACCTTC. The chain employs TRBV4-2 and TRBJ1-2; a weak D match, TRBD1 (5 bases). Germline V gives CDR1 LGHNA, CDR2 YNFKEQ. This CDR3 has 14 amino acids. Trimming stripped 4 bases from V and 7 bases from J, with 16 bases between.

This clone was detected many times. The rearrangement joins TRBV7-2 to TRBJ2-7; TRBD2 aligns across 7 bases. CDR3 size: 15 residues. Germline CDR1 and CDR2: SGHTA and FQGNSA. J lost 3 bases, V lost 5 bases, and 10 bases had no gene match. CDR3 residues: CASSVTSDRIYEQYF. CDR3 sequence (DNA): TGTGCCAGCAGCGTCACTAGCGACCGAATCTACGAGCAGTACTTC.

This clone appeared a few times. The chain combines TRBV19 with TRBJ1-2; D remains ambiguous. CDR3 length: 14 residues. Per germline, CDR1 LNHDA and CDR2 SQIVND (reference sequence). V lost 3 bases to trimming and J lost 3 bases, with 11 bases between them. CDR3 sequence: CASSMAGSDYGYTF. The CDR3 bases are TGTGCCAGTAGTATGGCGGGTTCAGACTATGGCTACACCTTC.

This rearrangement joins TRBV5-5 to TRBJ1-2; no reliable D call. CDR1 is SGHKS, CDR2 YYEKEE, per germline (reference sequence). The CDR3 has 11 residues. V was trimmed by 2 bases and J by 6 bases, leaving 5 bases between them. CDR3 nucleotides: TGTGCCAGCAGCTTCGTCAATGGCTACACCTTC. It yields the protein CASSFVNGYTF.

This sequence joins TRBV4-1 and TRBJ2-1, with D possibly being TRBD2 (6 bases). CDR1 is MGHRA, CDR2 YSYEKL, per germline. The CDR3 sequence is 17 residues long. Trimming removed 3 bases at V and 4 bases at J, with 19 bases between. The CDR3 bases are TGCGCCAGCAGCCAGGACGTCCGGCGGAGCGGGTACAATGAGCAGTTCTTC. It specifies CASSQDVRRSGYNEQFF.

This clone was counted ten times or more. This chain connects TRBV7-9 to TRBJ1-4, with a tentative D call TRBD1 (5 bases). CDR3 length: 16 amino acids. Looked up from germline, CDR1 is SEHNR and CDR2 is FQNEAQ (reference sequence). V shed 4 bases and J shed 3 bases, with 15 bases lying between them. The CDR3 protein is CASSSRTGHSNEKLFF. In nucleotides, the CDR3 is TGTGCCAGCAGCTCGAGAACAGGCCACTCTAATGAAAAACTGTTTTTT.

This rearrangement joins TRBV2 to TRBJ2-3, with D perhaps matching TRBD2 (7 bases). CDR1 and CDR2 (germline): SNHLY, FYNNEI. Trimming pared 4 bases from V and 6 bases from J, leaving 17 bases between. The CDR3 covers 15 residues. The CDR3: CASSASRGPSDTQYF. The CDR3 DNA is TGTGCCAGCAGTGCTTCGCGGGGGCCTTCCGATACGCAGTATTTT.

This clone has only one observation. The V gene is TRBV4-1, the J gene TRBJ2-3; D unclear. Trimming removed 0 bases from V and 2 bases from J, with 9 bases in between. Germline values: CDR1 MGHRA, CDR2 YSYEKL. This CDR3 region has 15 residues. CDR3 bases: TGCGCCAGCAGCCAAGATCGACTTCTCACAGATACGCAGTATTTT. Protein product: CASSQDRLLTDTQYF.

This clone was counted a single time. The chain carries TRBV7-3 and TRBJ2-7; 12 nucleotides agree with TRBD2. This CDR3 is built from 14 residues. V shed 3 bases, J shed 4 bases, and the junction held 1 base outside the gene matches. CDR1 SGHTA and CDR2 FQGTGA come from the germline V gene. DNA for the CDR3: TGTGCCAGCAGCTTGACTAGCGGGAGTTACGAGCAGTACTTC. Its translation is CASSLTSGSYEQYF.

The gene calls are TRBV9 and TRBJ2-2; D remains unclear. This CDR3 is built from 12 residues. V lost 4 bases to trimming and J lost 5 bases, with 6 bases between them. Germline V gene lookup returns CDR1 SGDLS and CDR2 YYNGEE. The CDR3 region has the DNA TGTGCCAGCAGCCTCGGTACCGGGGAGCTGTTTTTT. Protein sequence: CASSLGTGELFF.

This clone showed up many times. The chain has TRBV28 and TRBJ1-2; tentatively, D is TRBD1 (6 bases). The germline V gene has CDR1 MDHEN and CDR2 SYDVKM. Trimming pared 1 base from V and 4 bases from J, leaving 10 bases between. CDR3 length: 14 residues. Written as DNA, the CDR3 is TGTGCCAGCAGTTTATCTCAGGGGACCTATGGCTACACCTTC. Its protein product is CASSLSQGTYGYTF.

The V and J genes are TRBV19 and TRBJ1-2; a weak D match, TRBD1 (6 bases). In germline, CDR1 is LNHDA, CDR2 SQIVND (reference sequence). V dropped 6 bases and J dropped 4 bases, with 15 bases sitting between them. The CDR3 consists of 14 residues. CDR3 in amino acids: CASRPADSRYGYTF. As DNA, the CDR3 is TGTGCCAGTAGACCAGCGGACAGCCGCTATGGCTACACCTTC.

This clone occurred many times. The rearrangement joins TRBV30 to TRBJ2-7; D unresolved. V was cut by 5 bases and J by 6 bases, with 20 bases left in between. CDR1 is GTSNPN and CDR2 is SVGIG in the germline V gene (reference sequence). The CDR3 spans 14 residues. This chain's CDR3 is CAWEITGKASEQYF. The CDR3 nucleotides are TGTGCCTGGGAGATAACCGGTAAAGCCAGCGAGCAGTACTTC.

CDR3 in amino acids: CAISSGDTQYF. The DNA of the CDR3 is TGTGCCATCAGTTCTGGAGATACGCAGTATTTT. The rearrangement uses TRBV10-3 and TRBJ2-3; D ambiguous. The CDR3 is 11 residues long. V lost 5 bases to trimming and J lost 5 bases, with 5 bases between them. The V gene's germline CDR1 is ENHRY and CDR2 SYGVKD.

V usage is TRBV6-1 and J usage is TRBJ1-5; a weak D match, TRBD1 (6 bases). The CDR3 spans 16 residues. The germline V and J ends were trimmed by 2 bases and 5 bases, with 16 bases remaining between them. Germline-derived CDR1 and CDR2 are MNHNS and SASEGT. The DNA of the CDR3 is TGTGCCAGCAGTGAATGGGGCAGGGGTAAGCATCAGCCCCAGCATTTT. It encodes CASSEWGRGKHQPQHF.

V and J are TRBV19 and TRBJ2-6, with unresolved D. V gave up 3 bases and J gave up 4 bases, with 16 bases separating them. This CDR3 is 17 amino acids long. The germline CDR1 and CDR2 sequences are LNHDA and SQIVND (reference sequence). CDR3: CASSIKARVAGANVLTF. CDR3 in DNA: TGTGCCAGTAGTATCAAAGCTCGGGTTGCCGGGGCCAACGTCCTGACTTTC.

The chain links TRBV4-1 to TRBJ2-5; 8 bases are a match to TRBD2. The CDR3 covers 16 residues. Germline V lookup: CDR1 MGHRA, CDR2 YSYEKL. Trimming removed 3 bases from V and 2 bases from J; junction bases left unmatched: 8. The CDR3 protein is CASSQVAGRVQETQYF. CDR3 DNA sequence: TGCGCCAGCAGCCAGGTAGCGGGGAGGGTTCAAGAGACCCAGTACTTC.